This entry is about one T cell receptor beta chain. These data belong to a study of blood T cell repertoires in COVID-19. Study at large: Specimens from acute and convalescent COVID-19 originated in the United States, Italy and Spain. PBMCs, B-cell-depleted T cells, or T cells provided the cDNA or gDNA that made up the material.

The CDR3 is 15 residues long. Germline loops: CDR1 MNHEY, CDR2 SVGEGT. Trimming cost V 5 bases and J 4 bases; bases outside gene matches: 7. In the original analysis: Estimated nucleated cell counts came from reference gene primer amplification. Repertoires were generated with immunoSEQ multiplex PCR, while TCRdb's copy carries only in-frame clones and drops some. The D gene and trimming were derived from the DNA, and the V and J assignments and clone size from that table. This sample has about 150,000 clones, with 86% found just once. The chain carries TRBV6-2 or TRBV6-3 and TRBJ2-5, with 10 bases matching TRBD2. Sequenced input: peripheral blood. This receptor was identified in a man in his 70s with acute or convalescent COVID-19. The DNA for the CDR3 is TGTGCCAGCAGTACTCTAGCGGGAGCTCGAGAGACCCAGTACTTC. As protein: CASSTLAGARETQYF.